Presented here are 23 T cell receptor beta chains from one specimen sequenced in a study of T cell clonality in common variable immunodeficiency (dated by TCRdb to the mid-2010s). The library relied on the immunoSEQ multiplex PCR assay. In its TCRdb copy, this immuneACCESS table keeps in-frame sequences only and misses some clones. Where compared with another copy, unresolved V genes explain less than half of these, and the others have no known cause. The sample records 50,000 to 65,000 clones, none occurring a single time. The ten largest clones capture 0.83% of the sample. The sample comprised peripheral blood mononuclear cells. The receptors derive from a person between 18 and 70 years old in good health.

This clone has ten or more counts. The read falls 3 residues short of the CDR3 end, and the missing part is taken from the germline J gene. This chain links TRBV12-3 or TRBV12-4 with TRBJ2-3; the match to TRBD2 covers 12 bases. The CDR3 spans 18 residues. Germline trimming cut 2 bases from V and 0 bases from J; bases unmatched to any gene: 6. The CDR3 bases that were read are TGTGCCAGCAGTTTATCCAGGACTAGCGGGGCCAGCACAGATACG. Translating it yields CASSLSRTSGASTDT. The CDR3 reads in full as CASSLSRTSGASTDTQYF.

This clone showed up many times. The CDR3 is cut off 3 residues early in the read; its end comes from the germline J gene. The chain is built from TRBV5-1 and TRBJ1-2, with D tentatively TRBD1 (5 bases). The V gene's germline CDR1 is SGHRS and CDR2 YFSETQ. The V and J ends lost 0 bases and 1 base respectively, with 7 bases between them. This CDR3 is built from 14 residues. CDR3 DNA (partial): TGCGCCAGCAGCTTGGGACAGCTTAACTATGGC. Its translation: CASSLGQLNYG. The full CDR3 protein is CASSLGQLNYGYTF.

This clone was counted at least ten times. The read terminates 3 residues ahead of where the CDR3 ends, so the germline J gene completes it. This chain joins TRBV7-9 and TRBJ2-3; 9 bases map to TRBD1. The CDR3 consists of 15 residues. CDR1 and CDR2 (germline): SEHNR, FQNEAQ (reference sequence). Trimming at V came to 5 bases and at J to 0 bases, leaving 3 bases not matched to a gene. The chain's CDR3 is CASSNGQGSTDTQYF. CDR3 DNA (partial): TGTGCCAGCAGCAATGGACAGGGGAGCACAGATACG.

This clone was counted at least ten times. The read terminates 3 residues before the CDR3 end, so the remaining end is supplied by the germline J gene. The chain links TRBV30 to TRBJ2-3; D not certain. The length of the CDR3 is 11 residues. Germline assignment: CDR1 GTSNPN and CDR2 SVGIG (reference sequence). CDR3 bases read: TGTGCCTGGAGAAAGCGAGAGACG. This gives the protein CAWRKRET. The full CDR3 sequence reads CAWRKRETQYF.

Ten or more counts support this clone. From the germline J gene comes the end of the CDR3, since the read stops 3 residues before it. This sequence joins TRBV10-3 and TRBJ1-2; TRBD1 matches 7 bases. V gave up 4 bases and J gave up 0 bases; unmatched junction bases: 2. The germline gives CDR1 ENHRY, CDR2 SYGVKD. There are 14 residues in the CDR3. The CDR3 sequence is CAISATGTNYGYTF. CDR3 bases read: TGTGCCATCAGTGCGACAGGGACTAACTATGGC.

This clone was observed at least ten times. The read ends 3 residues early relative to the CDR3; the germline J gene fills the gap. The chain carries TRBV2 and TRBJ2-3, with 8 bases that match TRBD2. The CDR3 has 15 residues. The germline V gene encodes CDR1 SNHLY and CDR2 FYNNEI. Trimming cost V 5 bases and J 5 bases; bases outside gene matches: 9. The CDR3 spells CASSSGGLIRDTQYF. The sequenced part of the CDR3 DNA is TGTGCCAGCAGTAGCGGGGGCCTAATTAGAGATACG.

In this sample, this clone turned up many times. With the read ending 3 residues before the CDR3 end, the germline J gene is used to fill in that end. V and J are TRBV20-1 and TRBJ2-3; tentatively, D is TRBD2 (7 bases). Germline CDR1 DFQATT, CDR2 SNEGSKA (reference sequence). This CDR3 contains 16 residues. CDR3 bases read: TGCAGTGCTAGAGATGGGGGGGAGGGGGGGCAAGAGACG. Protein product: CSARDGGEGGQET. The entire CDR3 reads CSARDGGEGGQETQYF.

This clone was counted many times. The read ends 3 residues early relative to the CDR3; the germline J gene fills the gap. The chain couples TRBV5-1 to TRBJ1-5; D is possibly TRBD1 (5 bases). V lost 9 bases and J lost 4, with 11 bases in between. Germline CDR1 reads SGHRS; CDR2 reads YFSETQ. The CDR3 extends over 12 amino acids. The CDR3 loop is CANTGINQPQHF. CDR3 bases read: TGCGCCAATACAGGAATTAATCAGCCC.

This clone has a count of ten or more. The read ends 3 residues shy of where the CDR3 ends; the end is completed using the germline J gene. This chain joins TRBV20-1 and TRBJ1-5; D is possibly TRBD1 (6 bases). In germline, CDR1 is DFQATT, CDR2 SNEGSKA (reference sequence). The CDR3 runs to 16 residues. Trimming removed 3 bases from V and 2 bases from J, with 17 bases in between. Partial CDR3 DNA: TGCAGTGCTAGGGAGGCACAGGGAATTGGCAATCAGCCC. Translating gives CSAREAQGIGNQP. The full CDR3 reads CSAREAQGIGNQPQHF.

In this sample, this clone turned up many times. The read comes to an end 3 residues before the CDR3 does, leaving the germline J gene to fill in the end. The genes are TRBV20-1 and TRBJ1-1; no clear D. The CDR3 is 12 residues long. The V gene lost 1 base and the J gene lost 4 bases, with 7 bases spanning the gap. Germline V gene sequence: CDR1 DFQATT, CDR2 SNEGSKA (reference sequence). The CDR3 sequence is CSARAISTEAFF. The part of the CDR3 DNA that was read is TGCAGTGCTAGAGCGATCAGCACTGAA.

This clone was found many times. The read ends 3 residues shy of where the CDR3 ends; the end is completed using the germline J gene. The chain links TRBV19 to TRBJ1-5, with 12 nucleotides matching TRBD1. Unmatched junction bases numbered 7, after V lost 7 bases and J lost 6 bases. The CDR3 contains 15 residues. In germline, CDR1 is LNHDA, CDR2 SQIVND (reference sequence). The sequenced part of the CDR3 DNA is TGTGCCAGTACCATGGGGACAGGGGGCTCTCAGCCC. Residues: CASTMGTGGSQP. The CDR3 as a whole reads CASTMGTGGSQPQHF.

Ten or more counts support this clone. The sequenced fragment ends 3 residues before the CDR3 boundary, so the rest is inferred from the germline J gene. V and J are TRBV10-3 and TRBJ2-1; the match to TRBD2 covers 13 bases. The V and J ends lost 6 bases and 4 bases, in that order; junction bases with no gene match: 3. CDR1 ENHRY and CDR2 SYGVKD come from the germline V gene. This CDR3 is 15 amino acids long. CDR3 DNA, as far as it was read: TGTGCCATCAGGGGGACTAGCGGGGTGTACAATGAG. This codes for CAIRGTSGVYNE. In full, the CDR3 reads CAIRGTSGVYNEQFF.

Ten or more counts support this clone. The read terminates 3 residues ahead of where the CDR3 ends, so the germline J gene completes it. This chain uses TRBV20-1 with TRBJ2-3, with D unclear. V dropped 3 bases and J dropped 0 bases, with 10 bases sitting between them. The germline V gene encodes CDR1 DFQATT and CDR2 SNEGSKA (reference sequence). CDR3 length: 14 residues. CDR3 bases read: TGCAGTGCTAGGCCCCCGGTGAGCACAGATACG. It specifies CSARPPVSTDT. The CDR3, in full, reads CSARPPVSTDTQYF.

This clone was seen many times. Read sequence stops 3 residues before the CDR3 end, and the germline J gene provides the missing end. The chain is built from TRBV10-2 and TRBJ2-7, with 11 bases aligning to TRBD1. Germline CDR1 is WSHSY and CDR2 is SAAADI. The CDR3 is made up of 16 amino acids. The V segment lost 4 bases and the J segment 3 bases; nucleotides outside the gene matches: 8. CDR3: CASSAGGTGGDYEQYF. The covered CDR3 bases are TGCGCCAGCAGTGCAGGGGGGACAGGGGGTGACTACGAG.

This clone was recorded many times. The CDR3 extends 3 residues past the end of the read, so its final part is completed from the germline J gene. The V gene is TRBV11-3, the J gene TRBJ2-1, with D possibly being TRBD1 (6 bases). Germline CDR1 SGHNT, CDR2 YENEEA. V shed 0 bases and J shed 2 bases, with 8 bases lying between them. CDR3 length: 15 residues. CDR3 region: CASSLETGAYNEQFF. Incomplete CDR3 DNA: TGTGCCAGCAGCTTAGAGACAGGAGCCTACAATGAG.

There are many counts of this clone. The observed sequence ends 3 residues before the CDR3 terminus, with the missing tail filled in from the germline J gene. The rearrangement links TRBV19 to TRBJ2-7; D is tentatively TRBD1 or TRBD2 (5 bases each). This CDR3 region has 13 residues. Germline V gene lookup returns CDR1 LNHDA and CDR2 SQIVND (reference sequence). The ends were cut back, 3 bases at V and 6 bases at J, with 12 bases in the middle. The CDR3 protein is CASSITEGSEQYF. Partial CDR3 DNA: TGTGCCAGTAGTATCACTGAGGGGAGCGAG.

At least ten counts were recorded for this clone. The CDR3 goes on 3 residues after the read ends, and that part is filled in from the germline J gene. The chain has TRBV5-4 and TRBJ2-3, with D possibly TRBD1 on 6 matching bases. The ends were cut back, 0 bases at V and 3 bases at J, with 14 bases in the middle. CDR1 and CDR2 from the germline V gene are SGHNT and YYREEE (reference sequence). There are 16 residues in the CDR3. CDR3 region: CASSLVGGIGTDTQYF. CDR3 bases read: TGTGCCAGCAGCTTGGTAGGGGGTATCGGGACAGATACG.

This clone has ten or more counts. With the read ending 3 residues before the CDR3 end, the germline J gene is used to fill in that end. This chain connects TRBV20-1 to TRBJ1-1; D gene ambiguous. Germline CDR1 is DFQATT and CDR2 is SNEGSKA (reference sequence). CDR3 length: 15 amino acids. With 0 bases removed from V and 4 bases from J, the gap between germline ends came to 15 bases. The CDR3 bases that were read are TGCAGTGCTAGAGAAGTGCCATACGAGGCCACTGAA. Translated, it gives CSAREVPYEATE. The complete CDR3 protein is CSAREVPYEATEAFF.

This clone was picked up many times. The read halts 3 residues ahead of the CDR3 end, with the missing end drawn from the germline J gene. J is TRBJ1-5 and V is TRBV28; TRBD1 agrees at 7 bases. The CDR3 length is 17 residues. Trimming removed 6 bases from V and 7 bases from J; junction bases left unmatched: 18. Germline CDR1 MDHEN, CDR2 SYDVKM. The CDR3 sequence: CASSPRGQTGSKQPQHF. The sequenced CDR3 bases are TGTGCCAGCAGCCCTCGGGGGCAGACAGGGTCGAAACAGCCC.

This clone was observed at least ten times. The read ends 3 residues shy of where the CDR3 ends; the end is completed using the germline J gene. The chain is built from TRBV20-1 and TRBJ2-3; unclear D gene. V was shortened by 1 base and J by 3 bases, with 11 bases between the two germline ends. From germline, CDR1 is DFQATT and CDR2 SNEGSKA (reference sequence). The CDR3 spans 14 residues. CDR3: CSARVRLLTDTQYF. The covered CDR3 bases are TGCAGTGCTAGAGTAAGGCTTTTAACAGATACG.

This clone was seen a handful of times. The read comes to an end 3 residues before the CDR3 does, leaving the germline J gene to fill in the end. The chain joins TRBV19 to TRBJ1-4; no definite D call. Looked up from germline, CDR1 is LNHDA and CDR2 is SQIVND (reference sequence). The ends were cut back, 7 bases at V and 2 bases at J, with 14 bases in the middle. The CDR3 totals 15 residues. CDR3 DNA, as far as it was read: TGTGCCAGTATCGCCGGGTCCCCGACTAATGAAAAA. It is translated as CASIAGSPTNEK. In full, the CDR3 is CASIAGSPTNEKLFF. Drawing the rest from reference TRBV19 and TRBJ1-4, the complete variable domain is DGGITQSPKYLFRKEGQNVTLSCEQNLNHDAMYWYRQDPGQGLRLIYYSQIVNDFQKGDIAEGYSVSREKKESFPLTVTSAQKNPTAFYLCASIAGSPTNEKLFFGSGTQLSVL.

This clone was seen many times. The CDR3 extends 3 residues past the end of the read, so its final part is completed from the germline J gene. V and J are TRBV7-9 and TRBJ1-2; D is unclear. Looked up from germline, CDR1 is SEHNR and CDR2 is FQNEAQ (reference sequence). V lost 5 bases to trimming and J lost 1 base, with 14 bases between them. The CDR3 spans 15 residues. CDR3 DNA (partial): TGTGCCAGCAGCCCCCGACTTCCGGTTAACTATGGC. Its protein product is CASSPRLPVNYG. The whole CDR3 reads CASSPRLPVNYGYTF.

At least ten counts were recorded for this clone. The read is 3 residues too short to cover the CDR3 end, so that end is filled in from the germline J gene. The chain combines TRBV7-3 with TRBJ2-5, with 10 bases matching TRBD1. Germline CDR1 reads SGHTA; CDR2 reads FQGTGA. This CDR3 region has 15 residues. After removal of 5 bases from V and 5 bases from J, the junction contained 8 bases not matched to a gene. The CDR3 sequence: CASSPTGGSGETQYF. The covered CDR3 bases are TGTGCCAGCAGCCCGACAGGGGGCTCGGGGGAGACC.